This TCR beta chain was identified during a study of Tregs in tolerant kidney transplant recipients. Study-wide results and limits: Nucleotide sequences could not be compared across some patients' samples due to primer changes.

Assay used: immunoSEQ multiplex PCR; TCRdb lists only in-frame clones, some missing. The sample contains about 52,000 clones, 90% to 95% of which appear only once. CDR1 and CDR2 (germline): MNHEY, SMNVEV (reference sequence). This CDR3 is 13 amino acids long. V lost 2 bases to trimming and J lost 6 bases, with 8 bases between them. As regards this clone: Its antigen is as yet unknown.

Recipients received nonmyeloablative bone marrow transplants from related graft donors, with transient mixed chimerism. Thawed PBMCs were FACS-sorted into unstimulated CD4+CD25+CD127- regulatory T cells, CD4+CD25- non-regulatory cells, CD4 and CD8 cells. This specimen consisted of CD8+ T cells from blood (PBMCs), obtained 24 months after the transplant. This TCR came from a human patient who received a combined kidney and bone marrow transplant. Certain T cells may be donor cells from the graft. The chain couples TRBV27 to TRBJ2-1; D call uncertain. CDR3 DNA sequence: TGTGCCAGCAGTTTAAGTAGAACCAATGAGCAGTTCTTC. This gives the protein CASSLSRTNEQFF.